This T cell receptor (beta chain) was identified in a study of cytomegalovirus exposure and HLA in healthy donors. Primers for the PCR totalled 60 Vbeta and 13 Jbeta. TCRdb's table, derived via immunoSEQ multiplex PCR, lists solely in-frame clones and lacks some. The data contain 90,000 to 120,000 clones, around three quarters of them singletons. V lost 7 bases and J lost 1, with 11 bases in between. CDR1 SNHLY and CDR2 FYNNEI come from the germline V gene. CDR3 length: 15 amino acids. This chain joins TRBV2 and TRBJ2-6, with D hard to call. What was sequenced was PBMCs. The sequence was collected from a man over 45 in good health and CMV-seropositive. In DNA, the CDR3 is TGTGCCAGCACCCTCGAGACATCTGGGGCCAACGTCCTGACTTTC. Its protein product is CASTLETSGANVLTF.